This T cell receptor (beta chain) came from a study of cytomegalovirus exposure and HLA in healthy donors. Background on the study: Researchers found that roughly 80% of over 350 genotyped donors fell within the Caucasian-associated ancestry cluster. General observations from the study: Later on, analysis showed that most CMV-associated TCR beta chains appeared to be HLA-restricted. The authors considered a cluster of highly shared sequence variants likely to be a sequencing artifact.

PCR amplification relied on 60 Vbeta primers (plus 13 Jbeta primers). Produced via immunoSEQ multiplex PCR; TCRdb's table is partial and in-frame only. The table has approximately 120,000 clones, more than 75% seen once; the top ten hold about 12%. On this clone itself: Its matching antigen is unknown.

There were likely unrecorded immune exposures, though donors were nominally healthy when sampled. Germline CDR1 SNHLY, CDR2 FYNNEI. CDR3 length equals 13 residues. V was clipped by 4 bases and J by 6 bases, with 10 bases between them. The sample comprised PBMCs. This rearrangement joins TRBV2 to TRBJ1-5, with a tentative D call TRBD1 (6 bases). The clonotype comes from a woman aged 55-70 years in good health and CMV-seropositive. CDR3 region: CASSVTGSQPQHF. In DNA, the CDR3 is TGTGCCAGCAGTGTAACAGGGAGTCAGCCCCAGCATTTT.